The source of this TCR beta chain is a study of regulatory T cells in long-lasting Graves disease. Study-wide findings and caveats: Between persistent patients, 2,500 to 3,500 public clonotypes were shared, exceeding the approximately 940 shared between new patients.

The ends were cut back, 6 bases at V and 4 bases at J, with 15 bases in the middle. CDR1 SGHAT and CDR2 FQNNGV come from the germline V gene. This CDR3 is 14 amino acids long. This sample's time point: newly diagnosed GD, antithyroid drugs for less than 3 months. Generation of the TCR library employed RNA extracted from PBMCs. To make TCR beta libraries, researchers used iRepertoire HTBI primers and Arm-PCR of CDR3 regions. TCRdb independently ran MiXCR on the multiplex PCR reads; one entry per CDR3 protein. The table includes about 380,000 distinct CDR3 sequences, about 16% detected once. This clonotype was seen ten or more times. Its specificity is not known.

V is TRBV11-2 and J is TRBJ1-2, with D maybe TRBD1 (6 bases). This clonotype was sampled from a female donor with Graves disease. The sequencing used peripheral blood mononuclear cells (PBMCs), collected at new diagnosis, from a patient treated with antithyroid drugs. CDR3 bases: TGTGCCAGCAGAGTTCCGGGACAAAGCTATGGCTACACCTTC. Translated, it gives CASRVPGQSYGYTF.